Below, one T cell receptor (beta chain) is given with its context. Antigen: not known. These data are taken from a study of T cell clonotyping in hematopoietic cell transplantation. Study results and caveats: Recipient TCR diversity dropped after transplant; expanded clonotypes rose from day 30 to 180. No sorting was done, leaving CD4 and CD8 contributions mixed. Broader posttransplant TCR repertoire diversity was predicted by graft donor and pretransplant recipient Inverse Simpson Index values.

Sequencing was performed with immunoSEQ multiplex PCR; in TCRdb, only in-frame clones are kept and a portion is missing. The top ten clones hold less than 4.5% of a sample with around 15,000 clones, about 98% of them seen once. J gave up 5 bases and V 4 bases, and 4 bases lay outside the gene matches. This CDR3 spans 13 amino acids. Germline CDR1 is GTSNPN and CDR2 is SVGIG (reference sequence). The material was peripheral blood mononuclear cells, obtained 30 days after allogeneic stem cell transplant. The rearrangement uses TRBV30 and TRBJ2-5, with 10 bases fitting TRBD2. This receptor was taken from a female patient between 50 and 60 years old who had an allogeneic stem cell transplant from an unrelated donor, so T cells may come from the graft donor. Some clones in this sample may be carry-over from other donors' samples. CDR3 DNA sequence: TGTGCCTGGACGGGACTAGCGATGGAGACCCAGTACTTC. Protein product: CAWTGLAMETQYF.